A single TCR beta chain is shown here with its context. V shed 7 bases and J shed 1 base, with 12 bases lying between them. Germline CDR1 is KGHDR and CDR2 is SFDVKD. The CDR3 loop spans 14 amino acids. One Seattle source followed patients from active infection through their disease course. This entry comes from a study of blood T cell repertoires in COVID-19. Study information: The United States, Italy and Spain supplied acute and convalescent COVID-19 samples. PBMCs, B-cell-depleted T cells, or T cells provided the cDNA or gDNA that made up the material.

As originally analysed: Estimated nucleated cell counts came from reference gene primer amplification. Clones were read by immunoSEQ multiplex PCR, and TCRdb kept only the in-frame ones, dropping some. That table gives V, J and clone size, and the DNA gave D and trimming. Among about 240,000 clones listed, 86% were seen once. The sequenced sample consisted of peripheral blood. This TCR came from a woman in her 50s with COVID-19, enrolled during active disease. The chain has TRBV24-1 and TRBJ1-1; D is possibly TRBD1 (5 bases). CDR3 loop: CATRGRASNTEAFF. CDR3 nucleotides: TGTGCCACCAGGGGCAGGGCATCGAACACTGAAGCTTTCTTT.